These 14 T cell receptor beta chains were all obtained from the same sample, sequenced in a study of T cell clones after liver transplantation (dated by TCRdb to about 2019). Preparation of the library involved the immunoSEQ multiplex PCR assay. In its TCRdb copy, this immuneACCESS table keeps in-frame sequences only and misses some clones. Where compared with another copy, unresolved V genes explain less than half of these, and the others have no known cause. This sample holds about 80,000 clones; over 80% were observed only once. The biggest ten clones account for about 0.52% of the sample. The sequencing used CD4+ T cells from blood, collected just over 45 months after liver transplant. Source of these receptors: a human patient who received a liver transplant. After transplantation, some T cells may belong to the graft donor instead of the recipient.

The V gene is TRBV2, the J gene TRBJ2-3; TRBD1 matches at 10 bases. With 5 bases clipped from V and 5 bases from J, the junction kept 4 bases outside the gene matches. The CDR3 contains 14 residues. Germline-derived CDR1 and CDR2 are SNHLY and FYNNEI. CDR3 loop: CASSSRDRGDTQYF. Written as DNA, the CDR3 is TGTGCCAGCAGTTCTCGGGACAGGGGAGATACGCAGTATTTT.

Comment on this clone: Other DNA variants within this sample encode the same CDR3. V usage is TRBV5-1 and J usage is TRBJ2-1; D call uncertain. V was trimmed by 0 bases and J by 3 bases, leaving 4 bases between them. This CDR3 region has 13 residues. The V gene's germline CDR1 is SGHRS and CDR2 YFSETQ. This CDR3 reads CASSLDGYNEQFF. Here the CDR3 DNA reads TGCGCCAGCAGCTTGGACGGCTACAATGAGCAGTTCTTC.

The V and J genes are TRBV28 and TRBJ1-1; a possible D gene is TRBD1 (5 bases). V was shortened by 3 bases and J by 0 bases, with 26 bases between the two germline ends. Looked up from germline, CDR1 is MDHEN and CDR2 is SYDVKM. CDR3 size: 20 residues. The CDR3 DNA reads TGTGCCAGCAGTTTTAATAGTGGTCTCTTCCGGGGGTCAATGAACACTGAAGCTTTCTTT. Encoded protein: CASSFNSGLFRGSMNTEAFF.

Only a few counts were recorded for this clone. This sequence joins TRBV6-1 and TRBJ2-1, with D possibly TRBD2 on 5 matching bases. CDR1 MNHNS and CDR2 SASEGT come from the germline V gene. The CDR3 has 14 residues. The ends were cut back, 2 bases at V and 3 bases at J, with 8 bases in the middle. CDR3: CASSEPRDYNEQFF. In DNA, the CDR3 is TGTGCCAGCAGTGAACCCCGGGACTACAATGAGCAGTTCTTC.

A single count supports this clone. The gene calls are TRBV7-9 and TRBJ2-7; D is perhaps TRBD1 (6 bases). This CDR3 region has 15 residues. With 8 bases removed from V and 6 bases from J, the gap between germline ends came to 23 bases. From germline, CDR1 is SEHNR and CDR2 FQNEAQ (reference sequence). CDR3 residues: CASHSLWGQGSEQYF. The CDR3 nucleotides are TGTGCCAGCCATTCTCTCTGGGGGCAGGGAAGCGAGCAGTACTTC.

This chain uses TRBV5-1 with TRBJ2-7, with D possibly being TRBD1 (5 bases). CDR3 length: 12 residues. Trimming pared 0 bases from V and 6 bases from J, leaving 7 bases between. CDR1 is SGHRS, CDR2 YFSETQ, per germline. CDR3 in DNA: TGCGCCAGCAGCTTGGAAGGGGTCGAGCAGTACTTC. Translated: CASSLEGVEQYF.

The rearrangement uses TRBV9 and TRBJ2-3; the match to TRBD2 covers 9 bases. Trimming at V came to 1 base and at J to 0 bases, leaving 3 bases not matched to a gene. Germline values: CDR1 SGDLS, CDR2 YYNGEE. The CDR3 spans 16 residues. CDR3 region: CASSVRLAASTDTQYF. In DNA, the CDR3 is TGTGCCAGCAGCGTAAGACTAGCGGCTAGCACAGATACGCAGTATTTT. Using reference TRBV9 and TRBJ2-3 for the parts outside the CDR3, the full variable domain is DSGVTQTPKHLITATGQRVTLRCSPRSGDLSVYWYQQSLDQGLQFLIQYYNGEERAKGNILERFSAQQFPDLHSELNLSSLELGDSALYFCASSVRLAASTDTQYFGPGTRLTVL.

The V call is TRBV28, the J call TRBJ1-2, with D tentatively TRBD1 (5 bases). The CDR3 runs to 16 residues. Per the germline V gene, CDR1 is MDHEN and CDR2 is SYDVKM. The V end lost 6 bases, the J end lost 0 bases, and 17 bases lay between the germline ends. CDR3 in amino acids: CASSSDRGFTNYGYTF. CDR3 sequence (DNA): TGTGCCAGCAGCTCCGACAGAGGGTTCACTAACTATGGCTACACCTTC.

The chain carries TRBV5-1 and TRBJ1-2; D is ambiguous. The germline V and J ends were trimmed by 0 bases and 7 bases, with 19 bases remaining between them. The CDR3 is 16 amino acids. The V gene's germline CDR1 is SGHRS and CDR2 YFSETQ. For the CDR3, the DNA is TGCGCCAGCAGCTTGGGGTCAACGGTTCTATCCTCTGGCTACACCTTC. Protein sequence: CASSLGSTVLSSGYTF.

The rearrangement links TRBV6-6 to TRBJ2-3; tentatively, D is TRBD2 (5 bases). The germline gives CDR1 MNHNY, CDR2 SVGAGI (reference sequence). The CDR3 is made up of 13 amino acids. V lost 6 bases, J lost 3 bases, and 10 bases lay in between. The CDR3 region has the DNA TGTGCCAGCAGCCCCTCGGGAACAGATACGCAGTATTTT. It encodes CASSPSGTDTQYF.

The V gene is TRBV14, the J gene TRBJ2-7; 8 bases match TRBD2. With V trimmed by 0 bases and J by 6 bases, 16 bases remained unmatched. The CDR3 has 18 amino acids. CDR1 SGHDN and CDR2 FVKESK come from the germline V gene. CDR3 bases: TGTGCCAGCAGCCAAGATTTAGGGGTTGTACGGGGGGGCCGCGAGCAGTACTTC. Translated: CASSQDLGVVRGGREQYF.

This chain links TRBV7-2 with TRBJ2-3; D remains ambiguous. Germline CDR1 is SGHTA and CDR2 is FQGNSA. Trimming shortened V by 3 bases and J by 6 bases, and 13 bases separated the two germline ends. This CDR3 has 14 amino acids. This chain's CDR3 is CASSFALDADTQYF. CDR3 in DNA: TGTGCCAGCAGCTTCGCTCTGGACGCCGATACGCAGTATTTT.

This clone has just one count. One junction end disagrees with the germline gene, perhaps due to a read error. The chain combines TRBV2 with TRBJ2-5; D tentatively fits TRBD1 or TRBD2 (5 bases each). Germline CDR1 reads SNHLY; CDR2 reads FYNNEI. CDR3 length equals 11 residues. The CDR3 loop is CASSEAGALHF. CDR3 nucleotide sequence: TGTGCCAGCAGCGAGGCCGGGGCCCTACACTTC.

The CDR3 DNA is TGCAGTGCTCGAGTTCCCGCCGGCTACACCTTC. Protein sequence: CSARVPAGYTF. This chain joins TRBV20-1 and TRBJ1-2; D not resolved. The germline V gene encodes CDR1 DFQATT and CDR2 SNEGSKA (reference sequence). V lost 5 bases, J lost 8 bases, and 12 bases lay in between. The CDR3 is 11 residues long.